The 32 T cell receptor beta chains listed next were all sequenced from one sample in a study of T cell responses to AZD1222 COVID-19 vaccine. Clones were read by immunoSEQ multiplex PCR, and TCRdb kept only the in-frame ones, dropping some. Of 140,000 to 150,000 clones detected, around nine tenths appear once; the ten largest clones hold roughly 2.8%. The specimen was peripheral blood, collected on day 0 of MenACWY control vaccination. The receptors originated from an adult in good health.

The gene calls are TRBV7-2 and TRBJ2-2, with D maybe TRBD1 (6 bases). V was cut by 1 base and J by 3 bases, with 12 bases left in between. This CDR3 has 16 residues. Germline V gives CDR1 SGHTA, CDR2 FQGNSA. CDR3 bases: TGTGCCAGCAGCTTAGTCGGACAGACATACACCGGGGAGCTGTTTTTT. As protein: CASSLVGQTYTGELFF.

The rearrangement joins TRBV27 to TRBJ1-5; TRBD1 matches 9 bases. The CDR3 length is 18 residues. Germline-derived CDR1 and CDR2 are MNHEY and SMNVEV (reference sequence). The V gene end was trimmed by 9 bases and the J gene end by 1 base; junction bases not matched to a gene: 16. CDR3: CASSLSNRGPGSNQPQHF. For the CDR3, the DNA is TGTGCCAGTTCCCTTTCTAACAGGGGGCCGGGGAGCAATCAGCCCCAGCATTTT.

This clone showed up just once. The chain couples TRBV25-1 to TRBJ1-5, with D unclear. Germline CDR1 reads MGHDK; CDR2 reads SYGVNS. CDR3 length: 15 amino acids. V lost 4 bases and J 0 bases, leaving 10 bases between the germline ends. CDR3 region: CASSVGGNSNQPQHF. The CDR3 DNA reads TGTGCCAGCAGTGTAGGAGGTAATAGCAATCAGCCCCAGCATTTT. Combining the CDR3 with reference TRBV25-1 and TRBJ1-5 gives the whole variable domain EADIYQTPRYLVIGTGKKITLECSQTMGHDKMYWYQQDPGMELHLIHYSYGVNSTEKGDLSSESTVSRIRTEHFPLTLESARPSHTSQYLCASSVGGNSNQPQHFGDGTRLSIL.

This clone was counted a single time. The V and J genes are TRBV6-5 and TRBJ2-1; TRBD2 is a possible D gene (6 bases). The CDR3 has 14 amino acids. Trimming took off 5 bases at V and 0 bases at J, with 8 bases between the two ends. Germline CDR1 is MNHEY and CDR2 is SVGAGI. The CDR3 spells CASSRGSSYNEQFF. CDR3 nucleotides: TGTGCCAGCAGTCGGGGGAGCTCCTACAATGAGCAGTTCTTC.

The chain joins TRBV5-1 to TRBJ1-1; the D gene is possibly TRBD1 (5 bases). This CDR3 is built from 13 residues. CDR1 is SGHRS and CDR2 is YFSETQ in the germline V gene. The V and J ends lost 0 bases and 11 bases respectively, with 14 bases between them. The CDR3 loop reads CASSLDRFGGAFF. The CDR3 DNA reads TGCGCCAGCAGCTTGGACAGGTTCGGCGGGGCTTTCTTT.

A word on this clone: Mismatch with germline at one junction end may stem from a read error. The chain employs TRBV30 and TRBJ2-1; D not certain. Looked up from germline, CDR1 is GTSNPN and CDR2 is SVGIG (reference sequence). The CDR3 is made up of 12 amino acids. The CDR3 coding sequence is TGTGCCTGGAGTTTTGGCTACAAGGAGCAGTTCTTC. It is translated as CAWSFGYKEQFF.

V gene TRBV28 combines with J gene TRBJ1-4; the D gene is possibly TRBD1 (5 bases). V dropped 8 bases and J dropped 7 bases, with 14 bases sitting between them. Germline CDR1 reads MDHEN; CDR2 reads SYDVKM. This CDR3 has 13 amino acids. The CDR3 loop reads CASGASLTEKLFF. The CDR3 DNA is TGTGCCAGCGGGGCGTCCCTGACTGAAAAACTGTTTTTT.

The chain carries TRBV27 and TRBJ1-5, with no clear D. V was trimmed by 8 bases and J by 2 bases, leaving 7 bases between them. The CDR3 contains 12 residues. CDR1 is MNHEY and CDR2 is SMNVEV in the germline V gene (reference sequence). CDR3: CASRLGNQPQHF. The CDR3 nucleotides are TGTGCCAGCCGCTTGGGCAATCAGCCCCAGCATTTT.

The chain combines TRBV12-3 or TRBV12-4 with TRBJ1-1, with TRBD1 identical over 9 bases. The CDR3 sequence is 13 residues long. The J segment lost 6 bases and the V segment lost 5 bases, leaving 4 bases of the junction unmatched. The CDR3 is CASSLRQGAEAFF. The CDR3 coding sequence is TGTGCCAGCAGTCTTCGACAGGGGGCTGAAGCTTTCTTT.

The J gene is TRBJ2-1, the V gene TRBV14; D gene uncertain. V lost 0 bases to trimming and J lost 4 bases, with 7 bases between them. Germline V gives CDR1 SGHDN, CDR2 FVKESK. This CDR3 spans 14 amino acids. The CDR3 DNA is TGTGCCAGCAGCCAAGACGGCCGGTACAATGAGCAGTTCTTC. It yields the protein CASSQDGRYNEQFF.

The chain employs TRBV7-9 and TRBJ2-5; TRBD1 matches at 8 bases. This CDR3 has 14 amino acids. Germline values: CDR1 SEHNR, CDR2 FQNEAQ (reference sequence). J was trimmed by 5 bases and V by 4 bases; bases with no gene match: 6. The CDR3 region is CASSSDRVRETQYF. CDR3 coding DNA: TGTGCCAGCAGCTCGGACAGGGTTCGGGAGACCCAGTACTTC.

This chain joins TRBV5-1 and TRBJ1-1, with unresolved D. The germline V gene encodes CDR1 SGHRS and CDR2 YFSETQ. CDR3 length equals 14 residues. Trimming left V 1 base short and J 0 bases short, with 7 bases between. CDR3 in amino acids: CASSLSSMNTEAFF. The DNA of the CDR3 is TGCGCCAGCAGCTTGTCCAGTATGAACACTGAAGCTTTCTTT.

The chain carries TRBV9 and TRBJ1-2, with no clear D. The germline V gene encodes CDR1 SGDLS and CDR2 YYNGEE. This CDR3 region has 10 residues. Trimming cost V 3 bases and J 8 bases, with 5 bases left between them. CDR3 region: CASSGPGYTF. CDR3 nucleotide sequence: TGTGCCAGCAGCGGACCGGGCTACACCTTC.

The V gene is TRBV27, the J gene TRBJ2-7; 8 bases are shared with TRBD2. The CDR3 consists of 14 residues. V lost 2 bases to trimming and J lost 2 bases; unmatched junction nucleotides: 2. Looked up from germline, CDR1 is MNHEY and CDR2 is SMNVEV (reference sequence). The CDR3 loop is CASSLGAGAYEQYF. For the CDR3, the DNA is TGTGCCAGCAGTTTAGGAGCGGGGGCCTACGAGCAGTACTTC.

The rearrangement joins TRBV3-1 (or the pseudogene TRBV3-2) to TRBJ2-7; D may be TRBD1 (6 bases). The germline V gene encodes CDR1 LGHDT and CDR2 YNNKEL (reference sequence). The germline V and J ends were trimmed by 4 bases and 5 bases, with 6 bases remaining between them. The CDR3 spans 11 residues. The CDR3 sequence: CASSRGHEQYF. The CDR3 DNA reads as TGTGCCAGCAGCCGGGGGCACGAGCAGTACTTC.

Notes on this clone: The same CDR3 also results from other DNA sequences found in this sample. The genes are TRBV27 and TRBJ1-5; no clear D gene. The CDR3 consists of 15 residues. Per germline, CDR1 MNHEY and CDR2 SMNVEV (reference sequence). Between the trimmed V and J ends, which lost 2 bases and 0 bases, there was a span of 8 bases. CDR3 loop: CASSLTVYSNQPQHF. CDR3 in DNA: TGTGCCAGCAGTTTAACAGTCTATAGCAATCAGCCCCAGCATTTT.

The rearrangement joins TRBV12-3 or TRBV12-4 to TRBJ2-1; perhaps TRBD1 as D (6 bases). V was clipped by 2 bases and J by 10 bases, with 9 bases between them. The CDR3 spans 12 residues. The CDR3 is CASSLMGAEQFF. CDR3 in DNA: TGTGCCAGCAGTTTAATGGGGGCCGAGCAGTTCTTC.

This chain connects TRBV5-4 to TRBJ1-2, with 11 bases lining up with TRBD1. This CDR3 is built from 16 residues. V gave up 6 bases and J gave up 8 bases; unmatched junction bases: 15. Germline V gene sequence: CDR1 SGHNT, CDR2 YYREEE (reference sequence). The CDR3 nucleotides read TGTGCCAGCACCCCGGACAGGGGGCAAAAGGGATGGGGCTACACCTTC. It specifies CASTPDRGQKGWGYTF.

The chain couples TRBV28 to TRBJ1-5; D possibly corresponds to TRBD1 (6 bases). The CDR3 runs to 16 residues. V was pared by 3 bases and J by 7 bases, with 19 bases between. CDR1 and CDR2 from the germline V gene are MDHEN and SYDVKM. CDR3 nucleotide sequence: TGTGCCAGCAGTTTGTCTTCGGGACACCACCTGCAGCCCCAGCATTTT. This gives the protein CASSLSSGHHLQPQHF.

The chain joins TRBV5-1 to TRBJ1-6; D unresolved. Trimming took off 6 bases at V and 5 bases at J, with 15 bases between the two ends. Looked up from germline, CDR1 is SGHRS and CDR2 is YFSETQ. CDR3 length equals 15 residues. The chain's CDR3 is CASTPTGPNNSPLHF. The CDR3 nucleotides are TGCGCCAGCACTCCTACCGGGCCCAATAATTCACCCCTCCACTTT.

The genes are TRBV4-1 and TRBJ2-3; D is unresolved. There are 13 residues in the CDR3. The V end was cut by 0 bases, the J end by 9 bases, with 10 bases between. Germline V gene data show CDR1 as MGHRA and CDR2 as YSYEKL. CDR3 in DNA: TGCGCCAGCAGCCAAGATCCGGCTGACACGCAGTATTTT. It translates to CASSQDPADTQYF.

This clone was seen a handful of times. The chain carries TRBV5-1 and TRBJ1-1; 9 bases match TRBD1. Germline V lookup: CDR1 SGHRS, CDR2 YFSETQ. J was trimmed by 4 bases and V by 2 bases; bases with no gene match: 6. This CDR3 contains 15 residues. The CDR3 loop reads CASSLRQGVSTEAFF. The CDR3 nucleotides are TGCGCCAGCAGCTTAAGACAGGGGGTGAGCACTGAAGCTTTCTTT. The full variable domain, in which reference TRBV5-1 and TRBJ1-1 provide the parts outside the CDR3, is KAGVTQTPRYLIKTRGQQVTLSCSPISGHRSVSWYQQTPGQGLQFLFEYFSETQRNKGNFPGRFSGRQFSNSRSEMNVSTLELGDSALYLCASSLRQGVSTEAFFGQGTRLTVV.

V gene TRBV2 combines with J gene TRBJ1-5, with no clear D. Germline V lookup: CDR1 SNHLY, CDR2 FYNNEI. The CDR3 runs to 14 residues. V lost 7 bases and J lost 5, with 15 bases in between. The CDR3 bases are TGTGCCAGCACCGAGGATTTGGGTTATCAGCCCCAGCATTTT. Translating it yields CASTEDLGYQPQHF.

The chain has TRBV9 and TRBJ2-1; perhaps D is TRBD1 or TRBD2 (6 bases each). Trimming took 0 bases from V and 10 from J, leaving 17 bases between them. This CDR3 is 15 amino acids long. Germline assignment: CDR1 SGDLS and CDR2 YYNGEE. The CDR3: CASSVVSGLGGEQFF. The CDR3 coding sequence is TGTGCCAGCAGCGTAGTCTCCGGATTGGGGGGCGAGCAGTTCTTC.

The chain carries TRBV20-1 and TRBJ2-1; tentatively, D is TRBD2 (6 bases). The CDR3 loop spans 16 amino acids. The germline V gene encodes CDR1 DFQATT and CDR2 SNEGSKA (reference sequence). V was trimmed by 3 bases and J by 2 bases, leaving 17 bases between them. The DNA of the CDR3 is TGCAGTGCTAGTGGGCTACCTAGCGAGACCTACAATGAGCAGTTCTTC. Protein product: CSASGLPSETYNEQFF.

This chain uses TRBV20-1 with TRBJ1-2; a possible D gene is TRBD1 (6 bases). Germline V CDR1 and CDR2: DFQATT, SNEGSKA (reference sequence). V gave up 8 bases and J gave up 8 bases, with 15 bases separating them. The CDR3 extends over 11 amino acids. In DNA form, the CDR3 reads TGCAGTTCGTACTACAGGGACGGCTACACCTTC. The encoded protein is CSSYYRDGYTF.

This chain joins TRBV19 and TRBJ1-1, with D hard to call. CDR1 and CDR2 from the germline V gene are LNHDA and SQIVND (reference sequence). This CDR3 region has 15 residues. The V end was cut by 1 base, the J end by 4 bases, with 13 bases between. The CDR3 DNA reads TGTGCCAGTAGTATAGTAGGTTCGGGTTTCACTGAAGCTTTCTTT. Residues: CASSIVGSGFTEAFF.

The rearrangement uses TRBV24-1 and TRBJ2-4; tentatively, D is TRBD1 or TRBD2 (5 bases each). Germline V CDR1 and CDR2: KGHDR, SFDVKD. This CDR3 has 17 amino acids. The germline V and J ends were trimmed by 5 bases and 0 bases, with 16 bases remaining between them. This CDR3 is CATSAPRGTRAKNIQYF. The CDR3 nucleotides are TGTGCCACCAGTGCCCCCCGAGGGACCCGAGCCAAAAACATTCAGTACTTC.

J is TRBJ1-5 and V is TRBV19; TRBD1 aligns across 7 bases. CDR1 and CDR2 from the germline V gene are LNHDA and SQIVND (reference sequence). This CDR3 comprises 13 residues. With V trimmed by 3 bases and J by 9 bases, 5 bases remained unmatched. This CDR3 is CASSMAGGGPQHF. DNA of the CDR3: TGTGCCAGTAGTATGGCAGGGGGAGGGCCCCAGCATTTT. Full variable domain (remainder filled in from reference TRBV19 and TRBJ1-5): DGGITQSPKYLFRKEGQNVTLSCEQNLNHDAMYWYRQDPGQGLRLIYYSQIVNDFQKGDIAEGYSVSREKKESFPLTVTSAQKNPTAFYLCASSMAGGGPQHFGDGTRLSIL.

The J gene is TRBJ1-5, the V gene TRBV2; 7 bases fit TRBD1. Germline CDR1 SNHLY, CDR2 FYNNEI. V trimming: 6 bases; J trimming: 2 bases; junction bases outside the gene matches: 4. CDR3 length equals 14 residues. The CDR3 region has the DNA TGTGCCAGCAGGCCAACAGGGGGCAATCAGCCCCAGCATTTT. The encoded protein is CASRPTGGNQPQHF.

V usage is TRBV30 and J usage is TRBJ1-5; 8 bases are shared with TRBD1. This CDR3 spans 13 amino acids. Germline V gene lookup returns CDR1 GTSNPN and CDR2 SVGIG (reference sequence). V dropped 3 bases and J dropped 4; count of bases not matched to a gene: 2. The CDR3: CAWRGQVNQPQHF. As DNA, the CDR3 is TGTGCCTGGAGGGGACAGGTGAATCAGCCCCAGCATTTT.

The rearrangement uses TRBV7-6 and TRBJ2-1; D uncertain. CDR1 and CDR2 from the germline V gene are SGHVS and FNYEAQ. The V gene lost 5 bases and the J gene lost 6 bases, with 14 bases spanning the gap. The CDR3 consists of 14 residues. CDR3 protein: CASSARLASNEQFF. The CDR3, as DNA: TGTGCCAGCAGCGCCCGTTTAGCATCCAATGAGCAGTTCTTC. Based on the CDR3 plus reference TRBV7-6 and TRBJ2-1, the full variable domain is GAGVSQSPRYKVTKRGQDVALRCDPISGHVSLYWYRQALGQGPEFLTYFNYEAQQDKSGLPNDRFSAERPEGSISTLTIQRTEQRDSAMYRCASSARLASNEQFFGPGTRLTVL.